These T cell receptor beta chains were read from a single sample in a study of cytomegalovirus exposure and HLA in healthy donors. Profiled with immunoSEQ multiplex PCR; TCRdb holds only in-frame clones, not every one. The sample shows roughly 200,000 clones, around 77% of them seen only once. The sample consisted of PBMCs. These receptors all come from a woman aged 25 to 39 in good health and CMV-seronegative. Each CDR3 is given with its conserved first and last residue. The D gene is left open where the match is weak. Only part of the rows carry a size: once, few, many, or a class if the clone is expanded.

>TRBV21-1|NA|TRBJ1-2|NA
TGTGCCAGCAGCAAAGTCAACAGGCACGAAGCTAACTATGGCTACACCTTC
CASSKVNRHEANYGYTF
>TRBV4-1|NA|TRBJ1-3|few
TGCGCCAGCAGCCAAGAGAGGACAAATGGAAACACCATATATTTT
CASSQERTNGNTIYF
>TRBV2|NA|TRBJ1-3|NA
TGTGCCAGCAGTCCGGGAAACACCATATATTTT
CASSPGNTIYF
>TRBV7-9|NA|TRBJ1-1|NA
TGTGCCAGCAGCTTAGGGGACAAGCTCAACACTGAAGCTTTCTTT
CASSLGDKLNTEAFF
>TRBV10-2|NA|TRBJ1-1|NA
TGCGCCAGCAGTGTTAACTATATGAACACTGAAGCTTTCTTT
CASSVNYMNTEAFF
>TRBV19|NA|TRBJ1-2|NA
TGTGCCACCCTGGGACACTCGCTTAACTATGGCTACACCTTC
CATLGHSLNYGYTF
>TRBV19|TRBD1|TRBJ1-1|NA
TGTGCCAGTAGTCTCACCGGGACAGGGTATCTGAACACTGAAGCTTTCTTT
CASSLTGTGYLNTEAFF
>TRBV30|TRBD2|TRBJ2-1|NA
TGTGCCTGGAGTATTGGACTAGCAGTAAATGAGCAGTTCTTC
CAWSIGLAVNEQFF
>TRBV30|TRBD2|TRBJ2-3|NA
TGTGCCTGGTTGGAGCTAGCGGGGGCAGATACGCAGTATTTT
CAWLELAGADTQYF
>TRBV5-5|NA|TRBJ1-2|NA
TGTGCCAGCAGCCATTTGGGCCCCTATGGCTACACCTTC
CASSHLGPYGYTF
>TRBV5-4|TRBD2|TRBJ2-7|once
TGTGCCAGCAGGCCGGCTAGCGGGAACTACGAGCAGTACTTC
CASRPASGNYEQYF
>TRBV7-9|NA|TRBJ2-4|NA
TGTTCCAGCAGCGAGGGGACAGGCGGGGAGGGCATTCAGTACTTC
CSSSEGTGGEGIQYF